Here is one TCR beta chain with its context. Using immunoSEQ multiplex PCR, the repertoire was profiled, and TCRdb retains in-frame clones only, with some absent. The sample consists of 25,000 to 40,000 clones, just under 95% of them appearing once. This sample is drawn from a study of T cells in tuberculosis. V was pared by 7 bases and J by 1 base, with 15 bases of the junction left unmatched. Per the germline V gene, CDR1 is LGHNT and CDR2 is FRNRAP. The CDR3 contains 17 residues. The source is a donor aged 10-29 years with latent tuberculosis or without tuberculosis infection. Some clones in this sample may be carry-over from other donors' samples. The gene calls are TRBV12-5 and TRBJ1-1; TRBD1 matches 7 bases. Sequencing input: PBMCs. This chain's CDR3 is CASESDRGRGENTEAFF. For the CDR3, the DNA is TGTGCTAGTGAGTCAGATAGAGGCAGGGGGGAGAACACTGAAGCTTTCTTT.